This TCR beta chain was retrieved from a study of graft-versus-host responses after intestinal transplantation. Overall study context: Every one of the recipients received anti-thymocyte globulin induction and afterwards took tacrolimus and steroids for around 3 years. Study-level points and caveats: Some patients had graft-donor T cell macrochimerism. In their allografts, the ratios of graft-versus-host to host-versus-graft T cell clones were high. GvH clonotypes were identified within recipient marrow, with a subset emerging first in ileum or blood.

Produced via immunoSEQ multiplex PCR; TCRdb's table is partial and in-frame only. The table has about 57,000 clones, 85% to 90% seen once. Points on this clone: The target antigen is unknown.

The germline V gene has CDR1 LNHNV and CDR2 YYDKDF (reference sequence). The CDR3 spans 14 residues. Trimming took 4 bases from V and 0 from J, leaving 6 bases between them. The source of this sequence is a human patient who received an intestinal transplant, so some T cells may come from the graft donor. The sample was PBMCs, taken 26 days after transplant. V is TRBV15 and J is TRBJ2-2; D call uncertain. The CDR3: CATSKHPNTGELFF. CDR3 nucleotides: TGTGCCACCAGCAAACATCCGAACACCGGGGAGCTGTTTTTT.